Listed below are T cell receptor beta chains from one sample, sequenced in a study of radiotherapy plus CTLA-4 blockade in lung cancer. The assay was immunoSEQ multiplex PCR, and TCRdb's table has in-frame clones only and misses some. The sample yields 70,000 to 95,000 clones, approximately 86% seen once. The specimen comprised peripheral blood, sampled from a patient treated with radiotherapy plus ipilimumab. These receptors originate from a human donor with non-small cell lung cancer that progressed on radiotherapy plus ipilimumab. Both conserved end residues are part of each CDR3. D genes are given only for firm matches. Clone size is not always given. Where it is, it says once, few, many or a class for expanded clones.

v_gene	abundance	d_gene	j_gene	CDR3nt	CDR3aa
TRBV7-3	.	.	TRBJ2-1	TGTGCCAGCAGCTCAAACAATGAGCAGTTCTTC	CASSSNNEQFF
TRBV2	.	.	TRBJ2-5	TGTGCCAGCAGTGTAGGGGCTTCTAACCAAGAGACCCAGTACTTC	CASSVGASNQETQYF
TRBV29-1	.	.	TRBJ1-4	TGCAGCGTTGAAAAGCTTTTAGAGGAAAAACTGTTTTTT	CSVEKLLEEKLFF
TRBV19	.	.	TRBJ2-1	TGTGCCAGTAGTATATCCGCATACAATGAGCAGTTCTTC	CASSISAYNEQFF
TRBV4-3	.	TRBD2	TRBJ2-1	TGCGCCAGCAGCCCGGGACTAGCGTCTCCCAATGAGCAGTTCTTC	CASSPGLASPNEQFF
TRBV2	.	.	TRBJ2-3	TGTGCCAGTACTAAGGGGTGGACCCCTAGCACAGATACGCAGTATTTT	CASTKGWTPSTDTQYF
TRBV4-1	.	.	TRBJ2-7	TGCGCCAGCAGCCAAGGTACGGGGTGGGAGCAGTACTTC	CASSQGTGWEQYF
TRBV5-1	.	.	TRBJ1-1	TGCGCCAGCAGCCCCCAGTCGGGGAACACTGAAGCTTTCTTT	CASSPQSGNTEAFF
TRBV19	.	TRBD1	TRBJ2-7	TGTGCCAGTAGTATAGGGGACAGCTCCTACGAGCAGTACTTC	CASSIGDSSYEQYF
TRBV6-1	.	.	TRBJ2-3	TGTGCCAGCAGTGAACTTTTGCCCCTACCTAGCACAGATACGCAGTATTTT	CASSELLPLPSTDTQYF
TRBV27	.	TRBD1	TRBJ1-2	TGTGCCAGCAGTTTATCCCCGGACAGGCAGGGCTACACCTTC	CASSLSPDRQGYTF
TRBV11-2	once	.	TRBJ2-7	TGTGCCAGCAGCTCAGACGGGGGAACCTACGAGCAGTACTTC	CASSSDGGTYEQYF
TRBV4-3	.	.	TRBJ2-7	TGCGCCAGCAGCCACGCTCCCGGACAAACATCCTACGAGCAGTACTTC	CASSHAPGQTSYEQYF
TRBV10-1	.	.	TRBJ2-7	TGCGCCAGCAGTGAGTCCGCCGGGTCCTACGAGCAGTACTTC	CASSESAGSYEQYF
TRBV30	.	.	TRBJ1-3	TGTGCCTGGAGTGTGGGGAGTCACTCTGGAAACACCATATATTTT	CAWSVGSHSGNTIYF
TRBV18	.	.	TRBJ1-1	TGTGCCAGCTCACCAGGCAGGGGTGGGGACACTGAAGCTTTCTTT	CASSPGRGGDTEAFF
TRBV4-3	once	.	TRBJ2-1	TGCGCCAGCAGCCAAGTCGGGGACTTGGATGAGCAGTTCTTC	CASSQVGDLDEQFF
TRBV25-1	.	.	TRBJ2-1	TGTGCCAGCAAAGGACAGTACAATGAGCAGTTCTTC	CASKGQYNEQFF
TRBV5-1	once	TRBD2	TRBJ2-1	TGCGCCAGCAGCTTGGTGGCGGGGGGGCCTGGTGAGCAGTTCTTC	CASSLVAGGPGEQFF
TRBV25-1	.	.	TRBJ1-4	TGTGCCAGCAGTGATAGGTCGGGGTTTGAAAAACTGTTTTTT	CASSDRSGFEKLFF
TRBV29-1	.	.	TRBJ1-2	TGCAGCGCCCAACGGGGCCAGCCTCCCTATGGCTACACCTTC	CSAQRGQPPYGYTF
TRBV18	once	TRBD1	TRBJ1-3	TGTGCCAGCTCACCACGACAGGGGACAGGAAACACCATATATTTT	CASSPRQGTGNTIYF